The 22 T cell receptor beta chains listed next were all sequenced from one sample in a study of long-term antiretroviral therapy in people with HIV. Sequencing used immunoSEQ v3.0 at survey level. Assay: immunoSEQ multiplex PCR; the TCRdb copy retains only in-frame clones and omits some. The data hold approximately 29,000 clones, with more than 75% observed a single time. The material was unsorted PBMCs, obtained 0.5 years after starting antiretroviral therapy. These receptors all come from a woman aged 18-30 years with HIV.

J is TRBJ2-5 and V is TRBV6-6, with D possibly called TRBD1 or TRBD2 (5 bases each). Germline V gene sequence: CDR1 MNHNY, CDR2 SVGAGI (reference sequence). V was pared by 4 bases and J by 2 bases, with 11 bases between. CDR3 size: 14 residues. The CDR3 nucleotides read TGTGCCAGCAGTTTACCGGGACCTCAAGAGACCCAGTACTTC. It encodes CASSLPGPQETQYF.

In this sample, this clone turned up once. The chain uses TRBV9 and TRBJ2-3; D is perhaps TRBD1 (6 bases). Germline V gene lookup returns CDR1 SGDLS and CDR2 YYNGEE. The CDR3 is made up of 15 amino acids. V lost 2 bases and J lost 5, with 15 bases in between. CDR3 DNA sequence: TGTGCCAGCAGCGTGGGACACCTAAGTGAAGATACGCAGTATTTT. It codes for CASSVGHLSEDTQYF.

The chain links TRBV2 to TRBJ2-2; D may be TRBD1 or TRBD2 (5 bases each). In germline, CDR1 is SNHLY, CDR2 FYNNEI. The V gene lost 6 bases and the J gene lost 3 bases, with 11 bases spanning the gap. This CDR3 is 14 amino acids long. Here the CDR3 reads CASRRGMDTGELFF. In DNA, the CDR3 is TGTGCCAGCAGGAGGGGAATGGACACCGGGGAGCTGTTTTTT. The whole variable domain, remainder taken from reference TRBV2 and TRBJ2-2, is EPEVTQTPSHQVTQMGQEVILRCVPISNHLYFYWYRQILGQKVEFLVSFYNNEISEKSEIFDDQFSVERPDGSNFTLKIRSTKLEDSAMYFCASRRGMDTGELFFGEGSRLTVL.

This chain connects TRBV19 to TRBJ1-1; no clear D. In germline, CDR1 is LNHDA, CDR2 SQIVND (reference sequence). The CDR3 has 14 residues. V dropped 5 bases and J dropped 1 base, with 11 bases sitting between them. CDR3 sequence: CASSPYAWNTEAFF. The CDR3 DNA sequence: TGTGCCAGTAGTCCCTATGCCTGGAACACTGAAGCTTTCTTT.

This chain links TRBV4-2 with TRBJ2-7; 7 bases agree with TRBD2. The V gene's germline CDR1 is LGHNA and CDR2 YNFKEQ. The CDR3 runs to 15 residues. V dropped 5 bases and J dropped 6; count of bases not matched to a gene: 13. CDR3 nucleotides: TGTGCCAGCAGCGAATCGGCGGGAGAATCCCTCGAGCAGTACTTC. Translating it yields CASSESAGESLEQYF.

This clone was counted only a few times. V is TRBV18 and J is TRBJ2-1; 9 bases map to TRBD1. The CDR3 totals 13 residues. The V segment lost 7 bases and the J segment 8 bases; nucleotides outside the gene matches: 6. The germline gives CDR1 KGHSH, CDR2 LQKENI. CDR3 in amino acids: CASLRTGEHEQFF. The CDR3 nucleotides are TGTGCCAGCTTACGGACAGGGGAGCATGAGCAGTTCTTC.

The chain is built from TRBV11-2 and TRBJ1-3; D ambiguous. The germline V and J ends were trimmed by 5 bases and 0 bases, with 11 bases remaining between them. The CDR3 spans 15 residues. Germline values: CDR1 SGHAT, CDR2 FQNNGV. The CDR3 nucleotides are TGTGCCAGCAGCCGCAGTCATAGCTCTGGAAACACCATATATTTT. It specifies CASSRSHSSGNTIYF.

The chain has TRBV27 and TRBJ2-1; 13 bases are a match to TRBD2. The CDR3 covers 16 residues. From germline, CDR1 is MNHEY and CDR2 SMNVEV (reference sequence). The V gene end was trimmed by 4 bases and the J gene end by 10 bases; junction bases not matched to a gene: 10. CDR3: CASSSRRLAGGGEQFF. The CDR3 DNA sequence: TGTGCCAGCAGTTCCAGGCGACTAGCGGGGGGCGGGGAGCAGTTCTTC.

The chain is built from TRBV6-5 and TRBJ2-2; 8 nucleotides match TRBD1. V dropped 2 bases and J dropped 2; count of bases not matched to a gene: 4. This CDR3 region has 16 residues. Germline V lookup: CDR1 MNHEY, CDR2 SVGAGI. CDR3 nucleotides: TGTGCCAGCAGTTACCTGGACAGGGCCAACACCGGGGAGCTGTTTTTT. Protein sequence: CASSYLDRANTGELFF.

The chain has TRBV7-9 and TRBJ2-5; D ambiguous. The CDR3 has 14 residues. Germline CDR1 reads SEHNR; CDR2 reads FQNEAQ (reference sequence). V gave up 3 bases and J gave up 1 base, with 9 bases separating them. The CDR3 spells CASSLRRTQETQYF. DNA of the CDR3: TGTGCCAGCAGCTTGCGGCGGACCCAAGAGACCCAGTACTTC. Full variable domain (rest looked up from reference TRBV7-9 and TRBJ2-5): DTGVSQNPRHKITKRGQNVTFRCDPISEHNRLYWYRQTLGQGPEFLTYFQNEAQLEKSRLLSDRFSAERPKGSFSTLEIQRTEQGDSAMYLCASSLRRTQETQYFGPGTRLLVL.

This chain uses TRBV6-1 with TRBJ1-1, with a possible D match to TRBD1 (6 bases). This CDR3 spans 14 amino acids. CDR1 is MNHNS and CDR2 is SASEGT in the germline V gene. The germline V and J ends were trimmed by 3 bases and 4 bases, with 12 bases remaining between them. The DNA for the CDR3 is TGTGCCAGCAGTGAGGCAGGGGTTGGCACTGAAGCTTTCTTT. It codes for CASSEAGVGTEAFF.

The CDR3 sequence: CASMDYAGANVLTF. The CDR3 DNA reads TGTGCCAGCATGGATTACGCTGGGGCCAACGTCCTGACTTTC. V is TRBV28 and J is TRBJ2-6; no clear D gene. Trimming shortened V by 7 bases and J by 2 bases, and 9 bases separated the two germline ends. CDR3 length: 14 residues. Per germline, CDR1 MDHEN and CDR2 SYDVKM.

The gene calls are TRBV5-1 and TRBJ2-7; TRBD1 matches at 10 bases. CDR1 and CDR2 (germline): SGHRS, YFSETQ. J gave up 5 bases and V 4 bases, and 9 bases lay outside the gene matches. The CDR3 spans 15 residues. The chain's CDR3 is CASSTWTGGSDEQYF. CDR3 sequence (DNA): TGCGCCAGCAGCACCTGGACAGGGGGAAGTGACGAGCAGTACTTC.

This chain links TRBV7-3 with TRBJ1-2; 7 bases are a match to TRBD1. The CDR3 spans 12 residues. Germline V gene sequence: CDR1 SGHTA, CDR2 FQGTGA. Trimming cost V 4 bases and J 6 bases; bases outside gene matches: 2. CDR3 coding DNA: TGTGCCAGCAGCTCAGGGGGGGATGGCTACACCTTC. It encodes CASSSGGDGYTF.

This chain connects TRBV12-5 to TRBJ1-1; possibly TRBD1 for D (6 bases). There are 14 residues in the CDR3. Trimming left V 6 bases short and J 10 bases short, with 21 bases between. Germline-derived CDR1 and CDR2 are LGHNT and FRNRAP. As DNA, the CDR3 is TGTGCTAGTGGAGAGGGGGGATTGGGGATGGGAGCTTTCTTT. Protein product: CASGEGGLGMGAFF.

This chain links TRBV11-2 with TRBJ2-7; D gene ambiguous. This CDR3 contains 13 residues. Deletions cut 0 bases from V and 12 bases from J, with 15 bases between. Per the germline V gene, CDR1 is SGHAT and CDR2 is FQNNGV. CDR3 region: CASSLDLNSGLYF. DNA for the CDR3: TGTGCCAGCAGCTTAGATCTTAACTCCGGGTTGTACTTC.

The chain uses TRBV7-3 and TRBJ1-6; possibly TRBD1 for D (6 bases). The CDR3 runs 15 residues. Trimming cost V 0 bases and J 10 bases, with 13 bases left between them. Germline-derived CDR1 and CDR2 are SGHTA and FQGTGA. The CDR3 loop reads CASSLTRAGDSPLHF. CDR3 bases: TGTGCCAGCAGCTTAACAAGGGCAGGGGACTCACCCCTCCACTTT.

The CDR3 DNA sequence: TGTGCCAGCAGAGGGGGACTAGCGGGAGACGAGCAGTACTTC. Translation: CASRGGLAGDEQYF. The chain is built from TRBV6-6 and TRBJ2-7; 14 positions agree with TRBD2. The germline gives CDR1 MNHNY, CDR2 SVGAGI (reference sequence). Germline trimming cut 6 bases from V and 5 bases from J; bases unmatched to any gene: 3. The CDR3 contains 14 residues.

The CDR3 here is CASSPPRSSAGELFF. The CDR3 region has the DNA TGTGCCAGCAGCCCGCCTAGATCTTCTGCCGGGGAGCTGTTTTTT. V is TRBV7-2 and J is TRBJ2-2; D remains ambiguous. V lost 5 bases and J 6 bases, leaving 16 bases between the germline ends. Germline CDR1 is SGHTA and CDR2 is FQGNSA. The CDR3 totals 15 residues.

The V and J genes are TRBV7-2 and TRBJ2-3; TRBD1 aligns across 12 bases. This CDR3 has 17 amino acids. CDR1 is SGHTA, CDR2 FQGNSA, per germline. The ends lost 7 bases at V and 4 bases at J; junction bases unmatched: 12. The CDR3 sequence is CASTQNRDRGRADTQYF. DNA for the CDR3: TGTGCCAGCACCCAAAACCGGGACAGGGGGCGAGCAGATACGCAGTATTTT.

This clone counts as medium-sized. The chain combines TRBV19 with TRBJ1-1, with no clear D. The ends were cut back, 5 bases at V and 4 bases at J, with 14 bases in the middle. Per germline, CDR1 LNHDA and CDR2 SQIVND (reference sequence). The CDR3 runs 14 residues. As DNA, the CDR3 is TGTGCCAGTAGTGCGGTAGAGACGGGCACTGAAGCTTTCTTT. Translated: CASSAVETGTEAFF.

V gene TRBV9 combines with J gene TRBJ2-1; 7 positions agree with TRBD2. The CDR3 is 16 residues long. Germline values: CDR1 SGDLS, CDR2 YYNGEE. V was pared by 3 bases and J by 7 bases, with 13 bases of the junction left unmatched. CDR3 DNA sequence: TGTGCCAGCAGCGCGCCGTCTGCGGGAGTTAGGAATGAGCAGTTCTTC. The encoded protein is CASSAPSAGVRNEQFF.